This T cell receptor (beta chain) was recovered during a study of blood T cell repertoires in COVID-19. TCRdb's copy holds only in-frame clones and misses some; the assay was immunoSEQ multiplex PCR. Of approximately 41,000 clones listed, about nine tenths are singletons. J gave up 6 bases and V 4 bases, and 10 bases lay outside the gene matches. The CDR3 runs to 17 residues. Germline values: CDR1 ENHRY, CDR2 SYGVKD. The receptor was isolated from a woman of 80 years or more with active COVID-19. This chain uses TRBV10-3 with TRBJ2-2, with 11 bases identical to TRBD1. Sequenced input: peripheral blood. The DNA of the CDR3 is TGTGCCATCAGTGCAGTTATATCGGGACAGGGGGCCGGGGAGCTGTTTTTT. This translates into CAISAVISGQGAGELFF.